These 28 T cell receptor beta chains share one sample of origin, sequenced in a study of blood T cell repertoires in COVID-19. The method was immunoSEQ multiplex PCR; TCRdb's version includes in-frame clones alone and lacks a portion of them. The sample has approximately 100,000 clones; over 70% are singletons. What was sequenced was peripheral blood. The source is a human donor in a cohort sampled during active or convalescent COVID-19.

This rearrangement joins TRBV28 to TRBJ1-1; D is undetermined. The germline V gene encodes CDR1 MDHEN and CDR2 SYDVKM. The V end was cut by 3 bases, the J end by 10 bases, with 15 bases between. The CDR3 sequence is 13 residues long. In nucleotides, the CDR3 is TGTGCCAGCAGTTTCCCCGGACTGAGGGTAGCTTTCTTT. Protein sequence: CASSFPGLRVAFF.

J is TRBJ1-1 and V is TRBV11-2; D perhaps matches TRBD1 (5 bases). The CDR3 contains 14 residues. Trimming shortened V by 3 bases and J by 6 bases, and 14 bases separated the two germline ends. Per the germline V gene, CDR1 is SGHAT and CDR2 is FQNNGV. CDR3 sequence: CASSFPQGGSEAFF. CDR3 nucleotides: TGTGCCAGCAGCTTTCCTCAGGGTGGCTCTGAAGCTTTCTTT.

This rearrangement joins TRBV21-1 to TRBJ1-2. TRBV21-1 is a listed pseudogene. The CDR3 totals 17 residues. CDR3 protein: CASSNKTRASGGDGYTF. CDR3 DNA sequence: TGTGCCAGCAGCAACAAAACCCGGGCCTCGGGGGGCGATGGCTACACCTTC.

In this sample, this clone turned up once. The chain uses TRBV29-1 and TRBJ2-1; 9 bases fit TRBD2. The CDR3 is made up of 13 amino acids. Germline V gives CDR1 SQVTM, CDR2 ANQGSEA. Trimming at V came to 8 bases and at J to 1 base, leaving 3 bases not matched to a gene. CDR3 in amino acids: CSSSGVSYNEQFF. For the CDR3, the DNA is TGCAGCTCTAGCGGGGTATCCTACAATGAGCAGTTCTTC.

The chain combines TRBV7-9 with TRBJ1-1; D may be TRBD1 (6 bases). CDR1 and CDR2 (germline): SEHNR, FQNEAQ (reference sequence). The CDR3 is 17 residues long. Deletions cut 1 base from V and 5 bases from J, with 20 bases between. The CDR3 spells CASSLGGGPARTTEAFF. The CDR3 DNA follows: TGTGCCAGCAGCTTAGGGGGGGGCCCCGCCCGAACGACTGAAGCTTTCTTT.

This chain connects TRBV3-1 (or the pseudogene TRBV3-2) to TRBJ2-4, with 8 bases lining up with TRBD2. With V trimmed by 3 bases and J by 5 bases, 6 bases remained unmatched. Germline CDR1 is LGHDT and CDR2 is YNNKEL (reference sequence). The CDR3 extends over 15 amino acids. The CDR3 region is CASSQLAGQENIQYF. The CDR3 DNA follows: TGTGCCAGCAGCCAGCTAGCGGGTCAGGAAAACATTCAGTACTTC.

The chain carries TRBV28 and TRBJ1-3; 9 bases line up with TRBD1. CDR3 length equals 15 residues. The V gene end was trimmed by 5 bases and the J gene end by 0 bases; junction bases not matched to a gene: 2. Germline assignment: CDR1 MDHEN and CDR2 SYDVKM. CDR3 bases: TGTGCCAGCAGTGGGGGACAGGGCTCTGGAAACACCATATATTTT. It codes for CASSGGQGSGNTIYF.

The gene calls are TRBV19 and TRBJ2-7; weak D call: TRBD2 (5 bases). Germline lookup yields CDR1 LNHDA and CDR2 SQIVND (reference sequence). The CDR3 runs to 15 residues. Trimming removed 3 bases at V and 3 bases at J, with 15 bases between. The CDR3: CASSMQPDGNYEQYF. CDR3 DNA sequence: TGTGCCAGTAGTATGCAACCCGACGGGAACTACGAGCAGTACTTC.

V and J are TRBV5-1 and TRBJ1-5, with D uncertain. The CDR3 is 14 residues long. Per the germline V gene, CDR1 is SGHRS and CDR2 is YFSETQ. Trimming took off 0 bases at V and 3 bases at J, with 7 bases between the two ends. The CDR3 reads CASSLDNPNQPQHF. The CDR3 DNA sequence: TGCGCCAGCAGCTTGGACAACCCCAATCAGCCCCAGCATTTT.

The chain joins TRBV5-4 to TRBJ1-4, with 10 bases fitting TRBD1. This CDR3 has 17 residues. The germline CDR1 and CDR2 sequences are SGHNT and YYREEE (reference sequence). Unmatched junction bases numbered 6, after V lost 0 bases and J lost 4 bases. CDR3 protein: CASSLGQGASFNEKLFF. As DNA, the CDR3 is TGTGCCAGCAGCTTGGGACAGGGGGCATCGTTTAATGAAAAACTGTTTTTT.

The chain joins TRBV6-6 to TRBJ1-1; D ambiguous. In germline, CDR1 is MNHNY, CDR2 SVGAGI (reference sequence). There are 14 residues in the CDR3. The V and J ends lost 6 bases and 0 bases respectively, with 11 bases between them. The CDR3 protein is CASSRTAMNTEAFF. The CDR3 DNA follows: TGTGCCAGCAGCCGCACAGCAATGAACACTGAAGCTTTCTTT.

V is TRBV28 and J is TRBJ2-1; 12 bases are a match to TRBD2. With V trimmed by 4 bases and J by 8 bases, 12 bases remained unmatched. The CDR3 length is 17 residues. CDR1 MDHEN and CDR2 SYDVKM come from the germline V gene. CDR3 in amino acids: CASSSPSSGGVIDEQFF. DNA of the CDR3: TGTGCCAGCAGTTCACCCTCTAGCGGGGGGGTGATCGATGAGCAGTTCTTC.

This chain joins TRBV4-1 and TRBJ1-2; tentatively, D is TRBD1 (5 bases). The CDR3 covers 15 residues. The ends were cut back, 0 bases at V and 4 bases at J, with 12 bases in the middle. The germline CDR1 and CDR2 sequences are MGHRA and YSYEKL. In DNA form, the CDR3 reads TGCGCCAGCAGCCAAGAGGGGGGACTGTCCTATGGCTACACCTTC. This translates into CASSQEGGLSYGYTF.

This rearrangement joins TRBV18 to TRBJ1-2, with TRBD1 matching over 7 bases. The CDR3 runs 15 residues. After removal of 3 bases from V and 2 bases from J, the junction contained 6 bases not matched to a gene. Germline-derived CDR1 and CDR2 are KGHSH and LQKENI. The CDR3 DNA reads TGTGCCAGCTCACCCCGACAGGGACCAAACTATGGCTACACCTTC. Amino acids: CASSPRQGPNYGYTF.

This sequence joins TRBV29-1 and TRBJ1-1, with D perhaps TRBD1 (5 bases). The CDR3 is 15 residues long. Trimming stripped 5 bases from V and 2 bases from J, with 18 bases between. Per germline, CDR1 SQVTM and CDR2 ANQGSEA. CDR3 in DNA: TGCAGCGTTTGGCCGCACCCCCAGGGTAACACTGAAGCTTTCTTT. It encodes CSVWPHPQGNTEAFF. The entire variable domain, with the rest obtained from reference TRBV29-1 and TRBJ1-1, is as follows: SAVISQKPSRDICQRGTSLTIQCQVDSQVTMMFWYRQQPGQSLTLIATANQGSEATYESGFVIDKFPISRPNLTFSTLTVSNMSPEDSSIYLCSVWPHPQGNTEAFFGQGTRLTVV.

V gene TRBV28 combines with J gene TRBJ1-5; 8 nucleotides match TRBD1. CDR1 and CDR2 (germline): MDHEN, SYDVKM. CDR3 length: 16 amino acids. Germline trimming cut 5 bases from V and 6 bases from J; bases unmatched to any gene: 12. The CDR3 bases are TGTGCCAGCAGTCCGCCCACGGGACAGGCGGGTCAGCCCCAGCATTTT. It yields the protein CASSPPTGQAGQPQHF.

The gene calls are TRBV2 and TRBJ1-5; no reliable D call. The V end lost 4 bases, the J end lost 0 bases, and 16 bases lay between the germline ends. CDR3 length: 17 amino acids. In germline, CDR1 is SNHLY, CDR2 FYNNEI. The CDR3 reads CASSGYPADYSNQPQHF. CDR3 DNA: TGTGCCAGCAGTGGGTATCCTGCGGATTATAGCAATCAGCCCCAGCATTTT.

The V call is TRBV2, the J call TRBJ1-3; D gene uncertain. Germline values: CDR1 SNHLY, CDR2 FYNNEI. This CDR3 is 15 amino acids long. The V and J ends lost 6 bases and 0 bases respectively, with 12 bases between them. The CDR3 sequence: CASRDEQSSGNTIYF. DNA for the CDR3: TGTGCCAGCAGAGATGAACAGAGCTCTGGAAACACCATATATTTT.

The chain employs TRBV4-1 and TRBJ2-1; tentatively, D is TRBD2 (6 bases). From germline, CDR1 is MGHRA and CDR2 YSYEKL. V gave up 3 bases and J gave up 8 bases, with 29 bases separating them. The CDR3 totals 19 residues. In nucleotides, the CDR3 is TGCGCCAGCAGCCAGCCCTTTCGGGGAGGAAGGGGCCGCGGCGATGAGCAGTTCTTC. It is translated as CASSQPFRGGRGRGDEQFF.

In the case of this clone: At one end the junction does not follow the germline gene, possibly because of a read error. This chain uses TRBV3-1 (or the pseudogene TRBV3-2) with TRBJ2-1, with TRBD2 matching over 9 bases. This CDR3 has 16 amino acids. CDR1 and CDR2 (germline): LGHDT, YNNKEL (reference sequence). The CDR3 protein is CASRQRSGGSYNEQFF. The DNA for the CDR3 is TGTGCCAGCCGCCAGAGAAGCGGGGGGTCGTACAATGAGCAGTTCTTC.

The chain is built from TRBV28 and TRBJ1-4; 8 bases match TRBD1. Germline V gene sequence: CDR1 MDHEN, CDR2 SYDVKM. The CDR3 totals 15 residues. V was pared by 4 bases and J by 4 bases, with 5 bases of the junction left unmatched. The CDR3 sequence is CASSSQGAGNEKLFF. The CDR3 bases are TGTGCCAGCAGTTCTCAGGGGGCCGGTAATGAAAAACTGTTTTTT.

CDR3 residues: CASSLLGQASNQPQHF. In nucleotides, the CDR3 is TGTGCCAGTAGTCTACTGGGGCAGGCCAGCAATCAGCCCCAGCATTTT. The chain has TRBV19 and TRBJ1-5; the D gene is possibly TRBD1 (5 bases). CDR1 and CDR2 from the germline V gene are LNHDA and SQIVND (reference sequence). This CDR3 comprises 16 residues. V was cut by 5 bases and J by 1 base, with 15 bases left in between.

The rearrangement joins TRBV11-2 to TRBJ1-2, with 8 bases matching TRBD1. The CDR3 contains 15 residues. The germline V gene encodes CDR1 SGHAT and CDR2 FQNNGV. V was clipped by 5 bases and J by 3 bases; unmatched bases: 8. The CDR3: CASSLDGTGHYGYTF. DNA of the CDR3: TGTGCCAGCAGCCTTGATGGGACAGGCCACTATGGCTACACCTTC.

This rearrangement joins TRBV19 to TRBJ2-1, with TRBD2 matching over 9 bases. The V and J ends lost 4 bases and 8 bases, in that order; junction bases with no gene match: 12. This CDR3 is built from 16 residues. Germline CDR1 is LNHDA and CDR2 is SQIVND (reference sequence). The CDR3 loop reads CASSKPGLAPSHEQFF. Here the CDR3 DNA reads TGTGCCAGTAGTAAACCGGGACTAGCCCCCTCTCATGAGCAGTTCTTC.

The chain is built from TRBV11-3 and TRBJ2-1; TRBD2 aligns across 12 bases. The CDR3 contains 15 residues. With 1 base clipped from V and 7 bases from J, the junction kept 2 bases outside the gene matches. Germline CDR1 reads SGHNT; CDR2 reads YENEEA. CDR3 in DNA: TGTGCCAGCAGCTTAGGGACTAGCGGGATAAATGAGCAGTTCTTC. Its protein product is CASSLGTSGINEQFF. Filled out from reference TRBV11-3 and TRBJ2-1, the complete variable domain reads EAGVVQSPRYKIIEKKQPVAFWCNPISGHNTLYWYLQNLGQGPELLIRYENEEAVDDSQLPKDRFSAERLKGVDSTLKIQPAELGDSAVYLCASSLGTSGINEQFFGPGTRLTVL.

The CDR3 bases are TGTGCCAGCAGTTTACCCCCTAAGGGGCTGGACCAGCCCCAGCATTTT. This gives the protein CASSLPPKGLDQPQHF. V is TRBV28 and J is TRBJ1-5; possible D gene TRBD1, 5 bases. This CDR3 region has 16 residues. With 2 bases removed from V and 7 bases from J, the gap between germline ends came to 18 bases. Germline V lookup: CDR1 MDHEN, CDR2 SYDVKM.

This clone was picked up a small number of times. V gene TRBV28 combines with J gene TRBJ1-2; TRBD1 aligns across 8 bases. V lost 5 bases to trimming and J lost 8 bases; unmatched junction nucleotides: 10. The CDR3 is 14 amino acids. Germline-derived CDR1 and CDR2 are MDHEN and SYDVKM. CDR3 loop: CASSAPGGAPGYTF. CDR3 in DNA: TGTGCCAGCAGTGCGCCAGGGGGCGCCCCGGGCTACACCTTC.

The gene calls are TRBV18 and TRBJ1-3, with unresolved D. Between the trimmed V and J ends, which lost 3 bases and 0 bases, there was a span of 15 bases. The CDR3 length is 17 residues. Germline V gene sequence: CDR1 KGHSH, CDR2 LQKENI. CDR3 in DNA: TGTGCCAGCTCACCCACTAGAAACATGATCTCTGGAAACACCATATATTTT. This translates into CASSPTRNMISGNTIYF.